Listed below are T cell receptor beta chains from one sample, sequenced in a study of blood T cell repertoires in COVID-19. Clones were read by immunoSEQ multiplex PCR, and TCRdb kept only the in-frame ones, dropping some. The sample has over 60,000 clones; roughly 76% are singletons. The specimen was peripheral blood. The receptors come from a woman of 80 years or more with acute or convalescent COVID-19. The CDR3 runs from the conserved cysteine through the conserved F or W. D genes are given only for firm matches. Expanded clones get a size class; other rows say once, few or many, or leave the size out.

once	TRBV5-1	TRBJ2-6	TRBD2	CASSPSGGVSSGANVLTF	TGCGCCAGCAGCCCCTCGGGGGGGGTGAGCTCTGGGGCCAACGTCCTGACTTTC
.	TRBV7-9	TRBJ1-2	.	CASSKKTGTGVTGYTF	TGTGCCAGCAGCAAAAAGACCGGGACGGGGGTCACTGGCTACACCTTC
.	TRBV29-1	TRBJ2-1	.	CSVEDQLSYNEQFF	TGCAGCGTTGAAGATCAACTCTCCTACAATGAGCAGTTCTTC
once	TRBV7-2	TRBJ2-1	.	CASSPYNEQFF	TGTGCCAGCAGCCCGTACAATGAGCAGTTCTTC
.	TRBV5-4	TRBJ2-1	.	CASSFGQSYNEQFF	TGTGCCAGCAGCTTCGGTCAATCCTACAATGAGCAGTTCTTC
.	TRBV28	TRBJ1-5	.	CASNVEVGSQPQHF	TGTGCCAGCAACGTTGAGGTTGGAAGTCAGCCCCAGCATTTT
few	TRBV27	TRBJ1-2	.	CASSLWGTGQGGYTF	TGTGCCAGCAGTTTATGGGGCACAGGGCAGGGTGGCTACACCTTC
.	TRBV7-9	TRBJ2-7	TRBD1	CASSSGVGTGAYYEQYF	TGTGCCAGCAGCTCAGGGGTGGGGACAGGGGCCTACTACGAGCAGTACTTC
.	TRBV28	TRBJ1-4	.	CASSLRGGNEKLFF	TGTGCCAGCAGCCTCAGGGGTGGTAATGAAAAACTGTTTTTT
.	TRBV19	TRBJ1-2	.	CASSIGGGEVYGYTF	TGTGCCAGTAGTATCGGAGGAGGGGAAGTCTATGGCTACACCTTC
few	TRBV5-4	TRBJ2-2	.	CASSLEVGYSGTGELFF	TGTGCCAGCAGCTTGGAGGTGGGGTACTCGGGGACCGGGGAGCTGTTTTTT
.	TRBV7-3	TRBJ1-2	.	CASSPRGPGGYTF	TGTGCCAGCAGCCCTCGGGGTCCCGGTGGCTACACCTTC
.	TRBV28	TRBJ1-6	.	CASSSPSSQGGTYNSPLHF	TGTGCCAGCAGTTCTCCCTCGTCACAAGGGGGAACCTATAATTCACCCCTCCACTTT
few	TRBV9	TRBJ1-1	.	CASSPRGLSNTEAFF	TGTGCCAGCAGCCCCCGCGGTTTGAGCAACACTGAAGCTTTCTTT
medium-sized	TRBV5-4	TRBJ1-4	.	CASSLNRAVNEKLFF	TGTGCCAGCAGCCTGAACAGGGCCGTGAATGAAAAACTGTTTTTT
once	TRBV28	TRBJ2-1	.	CASTPGGRDNEQFF	TGTGCCAGCACTCCGGGTGGTCGTGACAATGAGCAGTTCTTC
.	TRBV16	TRBJ1-1	.	CASSQYEGGTEAFF	TGTGCCAGCAGCCAATATGAGGGGGGGACTGAAGCTTTCTTT
few	TRBV7-3	TRBJ2-5	.	CASSLSLGETQYF	TGTGCCAGCAGCTTATCACTAGGAGAGACCCAGTACTTC
.	TRBV6-6	TRBJ2-7	.	CASSYGPINSYEQYF	TGTGCCAGCAGTTATGGTCCTATCAACTCCTACGAGCAGTACTTC
.	TRBV18	TRBJ2-7	.	CASSPEGYEQYF	TGTGCCAGCTCACCTGAGGGCTACGAGCAGTACTTC
.	TRBV7-9	TRBJ1-1	.	CASGREVNTEAFF	TGTGCCAGCGGCCGGGAAGTGAACACTGAAGCTTTCTTT
.	TRBV11-2	TRBJ2-1	TRBD2	CASSTGTSGRGVF	TGTGCCAGTTCAACCGGGACTAGCGGGAGGGGAGTCTTC
.	TRBV6-5	TRBJ1-4	.	CASSIDGLNEKLFF	TGTGCCAGCAGTATCGACGGACTTAATGAAAAACTGTTTTTT
.	TRBV15	TRBJ1-5	.	CATQEEGNQPQHF	TGTGCCACCCAGGAGGAGGGAAATCAGCCCCAGCATTTT
.	TRBV4-3	TRBJ2-2	.	CASSQDPNRYTGELFF	TGCGCCAGCAGCCAAGATCCCAACAGATACACCGGGGAGCTGTTTTTT
.	TRBV3-1/TRBV3-2	TRBJ2-1	TRBD2	CASSQDGAGEQFF	TGTGCCAGCAGCCAAGATGGAGCGGGAGAGCAGTTCTTC
.	TRBV5-1	TRBJ2-7	TRBD2	CASSGSGGRSYEQYF	TGCGCCAGCAGCGGCAGCGGGGGGCGTTCCTACGAGCAGTACTTC
.	TRBV2	TRBJ2-1	TRBD2	CASLLPGLAGRNEQFF	TGTGCCAGCCTTTTACCGGGACTAGCGGGAAGGAATGAGCAGTTCTTC
.	TRBV6-5	TRBJ1-5	.	CASRWLADSNQPQHF	TGTGCCAGCAGGTGGCTTGCCGATAGCAATCAGCCCCAGCATTTT
.	TRBV30	TRBJ2-1	.	CAWSVEQGPYNEQFF	TGTGCCTGGAGTGTTGAACAGGGACCCTACAATGAGCAGTTCTTC
.	TRBV18	TRBJ2-1	.	CASSPGGNYEQFF	TGTGCCAGCTCACCAGGGGGGAATTATGAGCAGTTCTTC